These 20 T cell receptor beta chains came from one sample sequenced in a study of blood T cell repertoires in COVID-19. The table came from immunoSEQ multiplex PCR; TCRdb's copy has only in-frame clones and leaves some out. This table holds roughly 200,000 clones, approximately 84% found once. The source material was peripheral blood. The receptors were sampled from a man older than 75 with acute or convalescent COVID-19.

In this sample, this clone turned up a few times. This chain links TRBV7-2 with TRBJ2-1, with D perhaps matching TRBD2 (5 bases). Between the trimmed V and J ends, which lost 5 bases and 8 bases, there was a span of 19 bases. CDR3 length equals 15 residues. The germline CDR1 and CDR2 sequences are SGHTA and FQGNSA. In nucleotides, the CDR3 is TGTGCCAGCAGCCGTACTAGTGGCCTGGGTGATGAGCAGTTCTTC. Translation: CASSRTSGLGDEQFF.

V and J are TRBV11-3 and TRBJ2-3, with 9 bases lining up with TRBD2. The junction had 0 bases not matched to a gene; V was cut back by 4 bases and J by 1 base. The CDR3 covers 14 residues. The germline V gene has CDR1 SGHNT and CDR2 YENEEA. The CDR3 coding sequence is TGTGCCAGCAGCTCTAGCGGGGGCACAGATACGCAGTATTTT. As protein: CASSSSGGTDTQYF.

The rearrangement joins TRBV2 to TRBJ1-2; D might be TRBD1 (5 bases). The CDR3 sequence is 13 residues long. The V and J ends lost 11 bases and 0 bases respectively, with 13 bases between them. Germline CDR1 reads SNHLY; CDR2 reads FYNNEI. The CDR3 is CAGRAGANYGYTF. The CDR3 DNA follows: TGTGCCGGGAGGGCGGGGGCTAACTATGGCTACACCTTC.

This clone was detected once. This chain joins TRBV7-8 and TRBJ1-4, with TRBD1 matching over 8 bases. The CDR3 covers 16 residues. CDR1 SGHVS and CDR2 FQNEAQ come from the germline V gene. The V segment lost 7 bases and the J segment 3 bases; nucleotides outside the gene matches: 10. CDR3 sequence: CASKRQGAGSNEKLFF. The CDR3 DNA reads as TGTGCCAGCAAGCGGCAGGGGGCAGGATCTAATGAAAAACTGTTTTTT.

This chain uses TRBV30 with TRBJ2-3; 10 bases are a match to TRBD2. The V and J ends lost 1 base and 5 bases, in that order; junction bases with no gene match: 6. CDR3 size: 15 residues. Germline assignment: CDR1 GTSNPN and CDR2 SVGIG (reference sequence). As DNA, the CDR3 is TGTGCCTGGAGTGGGGCTAGCGGGAGCTTAGATACGCAGTATTTT. It translates to CAWSGASGSLDTQYF.

The chain employs TRBV3-1 (or the pseudogene TRBV3-2) and TRBJ2-5; TRBD2 agrees at 11 bases. From germline, CDR1 is LGHDT and CDR2 YNNKEL (reference sequence). Trimming at V came to 0 bases and at J to 2 bases, leaving 5 bases not matched to a gene. The CDR3 is 17 amino acids. CDR3 amino acids: CASSQDWRLAGQETQYF. The CDR3 DNA is TGTGCCAGCAGCCAAGATTGGCGACTAGCGGGACAAGAGACCCAGTACTTC.

V and J are TRBV5-1 and TRBJ2-1, with 8 bases identical to TRBD1. V lost 1 base to trimming and J lost 9 bases; unmatched junction nucleotides: 12. This CDR3 comprises 16 residues. Germline lookup yields CDR1 SGHRS and CDR2 YFSETQ. The chain's CDR3 is CASSLYEGAGGFEQFF. CDR3 sequence (DNA): TGCGCCAGCAGCTTGTATGAAGGGGCAGGGGGCTTTGAGCAGTTCTTC. Full variable domain (rest looked up from reference TRBV5-1 and TRBJ2-1): KAGVTQTPRYLIKTRGQQVTLSCSPISGHRSVSWYQQTPGQGLQFLFEYFSETQRNKGNFPGRFSGRQFSNSRSEMNVSTLELGDSALYLCASSLYEGAGGFEQFFGPGTRLTVL.

This rearrangement joins TRBV2 to TRBJ2-2; the match to TRBD1 covers 7 bases. With V trimmed by 7 bases and J by 4 bases, 3 bases remained unmatched. Germline V gene sequence: CDR1 SNHLY, CDR2 FYNNEI. The CDR3 has 13 amino acids. The CDR3 DNA is TGTGCCAGCAACCGGGACAGCACCGGGGAGCTGTTTTTT. Protein sequence: CASNRDSTGELFF.

The chain has TRBV7-9 and TRBJ2-7; 12 bases fit TRBD1. The ends lost 2 bases at V and 5 bases at J; junction bases unmatched: 7. Germline V gene data show CDR1 as SEHNR and CDR2 as FQNEAQ (reference sequence). The CDR3 runs 16 residues. CDR3 sequence reads: CASSLFVGTGGNEQYF. The CDR3 nucleotides are TGTGCCAGCAGCTTATTTGTCGGGACAGGGGGCAACGAGCAGTACTTC.

This chain uses TRBV7-2 with TRBJ2-3, with 11 bases fitting TRBD2. The trim removed 4 bases at V and 5 bases at J, leaving 11 bases unmatched. The length of the CDR3 is 17 residues. Germline lookup yields CDR1 SGHTA and CDR2 FQGNSA. For the CDR3, the DNA is TGTGCCAGCAGCTGGGGTGTAGCGGGAGGGCAAAGAGATACGCAGTATTTT. Residues: CASSWGVAGGQRDTQYF.

This clone has only one observation. The rearrangement uses TRBV23-1 and TRBJ2-1; D may be TRBD1 (6 bases). TRBV23-1 qualifies as an ORF whose function is uncertain. CDR3 size: 16 residues. Trimming removed 2 bases from V and 7 bases from J, with 18 bases in between. The CDR3, as DNA: TGCGCCAGCAGTCAAAGGGGGACAAAATTGGGGAATGAGCAGTTCTTC. As protein: CASSQRGTKLGNEQFF.

J is TRBJ1-1 and V is TRBV5-6; TRBD1 matches 9 bases. The junction had 2 bases not matched to a gene; V was cut back by 4 bases and J by 1 base. The V gene's germline CDR1 is SGHDT and CDR2 YYEEEE. There are 14 residues in the CDR3. The CDR3: CASSRDRANTEAFF. The CDR3 region has the DNA TGTGCCAGCAGCCGGGACAGGGCGAACACTGAAGCTTTCTTT.

The chain recombines TRBV30 with TRBJ2-7; possibly TRBD1 for D (5 bases). This CDR3 contains 14 residues. CDR1 and CDR2 (germline): GTSNPN, SVGIG (reference sequence). Trimming left V 3 bases short and J 2 bases short, with 14 bases between. The CDR3 sequence: CAWSSGSSPYEQYF. The CDR3 nucleotides are TGTGCCTGGAGCTCAGGGTCAAGCCCCTACGAGCAGTACTTC.

The V call is TRBV18, the J call TRBJ2-7; D remains ambiguous. The germline V and J ends were trimmed by 3 bases and 0 bases, with 9 bases remaining between them. Germline CDR1 is KGHSH and CDR2 is LQKENI. This CDR3 has 14 residues. The CDR3 DNA is TGTGCCAGCTCACCGAACCGAGACTCCTACGAGCAGTACTTC. This encodes CASSPNRDSYEQYF.

The rearrangement uses TRBV11-2 and TRBJ2-1, with 9 bases matching TRBD2. The CDR3 sequence is 17 residues long. V trimming: 1 base; J trimming: 6 bases; junction bases outside the gene matches: 10. Germline V lookup: CDR1 SGHAT, CDR2 FQNNGV. CDR3 DNA sequence: TGTGCCAGCAGCTTAGGGTCTGGCGGGAGGGCCGTCAATGAGCAGTTCTTC. It codes for CASSLGSGGRAVNEQFF.

This rearrangement joins TRBV24-1 to TRBJ2-1; 8 bases are shared with TRBD2. Unmatched junction bases numbered 7, after V lost 4 bases and J lost 3 bases. There are 16 residues in the CDR3. Germline assignment: CDR1 KGHDR and CDR2 SFDVKD. This CDR3 is CATSDQTGTSYNEQFF. As DNA, the CDR3 is TGTGCCACCAGTGACCAGACCGGGACTAGCTACAATGAGCAGTTCTTC.

The chain uses TRBV27 and TRBJ2-7; 8 positions agree with TRBD1. V shed 6 bases and J 5 bases; nucleotides not matched to a gene: 24. The CDR3 is 19 amino acids. Germline lookup yields CDR1 MNHEY and CDR2 SMNVEV (reference sequence). CDR3: CASRPLARGRKGPPNEQYF. As DNA, the CDR3 is TGTGCCAGCAGACCCCTCGCCAGGGGGCGCAAAGGACCCCCAAACGAGCAGTACTTC.

The chain links TRBV18 to TRBJ2-7; D gene ambiguous. This CDR3 has 13 residues. Germline-derived CDR1 and CDR2 are KGHSH and LQKENI. V lost 0 bases and J 4 bases, leaving 7 bases between the germline ends. DNA for the CDR3: TGTGCCAGCTCACCACCGAACGAGTACGAGCAGTACTTC. Translating it yields CASSPPNEYEQYF.

Of note for this clone: This sample also contains other DNA sequences that code for the same CDR3. CDR3: CASSSGQGTGELFF. CDR3 DNA sequence: TGCGCCAGCAGCTCCGGACAGGGCACCGGGGAGCTGTTTTTT. The chain recombines TRBV5-1 with TRBJ2-2, with TRBD1 matching over 8 bases. Germline V gene sequence: CDR1 SGHRS, CDR2 YFSETQ. The CDR3 sequence is 14 residues long. V dropped 3 bases and J dropped 4; count of bases not matched to a gene: 2.

This clone was observed a few times. V is TRBV20-1 and J is TRBJ1-1; unclear D gene. The V and J ends lost 5 bases and 8 bases respectively, with 12 bases between them. Germline V lookup: CDR1 DFQATT, CDR2 SNEGSKA (reference sequence). The CDR3 sequence is 11 residues long. The CDR3 sequence is CSAPTIPEAFF. For the CDR3, the DNA is TGCAGTGCTCCTACGATCCCGGAAGCTTTCTTT.